The 16 T cell receptor beta chains presented below share a single source sample, sequenced in a study of cytomegalovirus exposure and HLA in healthy donors. With 60 Vbeta and 13 Jbeta primers, the PCR was carried out. Some clones are missing from TCRdb's copy, which holds only in-frame ones; the method was immunoSEQ multiplex PCR. The sample includes around 190,000 clones, about 80% of them seen just once. The specimen sequenced was PBMCs. These receptors all come from a woman aged 25 to 39 in good health and CMV-seronegative.

The V call is TRBV14, the J call TRBJ2-1; D ambiguous. Germline V gene lookup returns CDR1 SGHDN and CDR2 FVKESK. The CDR3 consists of 14 residues. V dropped 4 bases and J dropped 8 bases, with 15 bases sitting between them. CDR3 in amino acids: CASSREFPPYEQFF. CDR3 bases: TGTGCCAGCAGCCGAGAATTTCCCCCCTATGAGCAGTTCTTC.

This CDR3 is CASSYGAGAAYEQYF. The CDR3 region has the DNA TGTGCCAGCAGCTATGGAGCGGGAGCGGCCTACGAGCAGTACTTC. The rearrangement uses TRBV5-5 and TRBJ2-7, with TRBD2 identical over 8 bases. The CDR3 contains 15 residues. Germline assignment: CDR1 SGHKS and CDR2 YYEKEE (reference sequence). The junction had 7 bases not matched to a gene; V was cut back by 3 bases and J by 2 bases.

The chain employs TRBV30 and TRBJ2-6; 7 nucleotides line up with TRBD1. Germline-derived CDR1 and CDR2 are GTSNPN and SVGIG (reference sequence). The V and J ends lost 5 bases and 0 bases, in that order; junction bases with no gene match: 13. The CDR3 runs to 18 residues. In DNA form, the CDR3 reads TGTGCCTGGCAAAGGCGGACAGGAGACTACTCTGGGGCCAACGTCCTGACTTTC. Its protein product is CAWQRRTGDYSGANVLTF. The full variable domain, its missing parts supplied by reference TRBV30 and TRBJ2-6, is SQTIHQWPATLVQPVGSPLSLECTVEGTSNPNLYWYRQAAGRGLQLLFYSVGIGQISSEVPQNLSASRPQDRQFILSSKKLLLSDSGFYLCAWQRRTGDYSGANVLTFGAGSRLTVL.

This clone showed up just a few times. V and J are TRBV7-9 and TRBJ2-7; 9 bases match TRBD1. Germline V gene sequence: CDR1 SEHNR, CDR2 FQNEAQ (reference sequence). The CDR3 spans 15 residues. With V trimmed by 5 bases and J by 5 bases, 10 bases remained unmatched. Here the CDR3 reads CASSGPGQGINEQYF. CDR3 nucleotides: TGTGCCAGCAGCGGGCCGGGACAGGGTATCAACGAGCAGTACTTC.

This chain joins TRBV6-5 and TRBJ1-2; D ambiguous. CDR1 and CDR2 (germline): MNHEY, SVGAGI. The V and J ends lost 4 bases and 7 bases respectively, with 19 bases between them. The CDR3 spans 15 residues. In nucleotides, the CDR3 is TGTGCCAGCAGTTTCGGCGGGGTATTGACGCGTGGCTACACCTTC. Translating gives CASSFGGVLTRGYTF.

The V and J genes are TRBV2 and TRBJ1-5; maybe TRBD1 (6 bases). Germline assignment: CDR1 SNHLY and CDR2 FYNNEI. This CDR3 has 15 residues. The V gene lost 3 bases and the J gene lost 2 bases, with 11 bases spanning the gap. The CDR3 region is CASSERAGGNQPQHF. The CDR3 DNA sequence: TGTGCCAGCAGTGAGAGGGCAGGGGGCAATCAGCCCCAGCATTTT.

CDR3 DNA sequence: TGTGCCAGCAGCCTATCGGGACTAGCGGGAACAGATACGCAGTATTTT. Its translation: CASSLSGLAGTDTQYF. The rearrangement joins TRBV7-2 to TRBJ2-3, with 13 nucleotides matching TRBD2. The germline CDR1 and CDR2 sequences are SGHTA and FQGNSA. This CDR3 contains 16 residues. V was pared by 5 bases and J by 3 bases, with 5 bases of the junction left unmatched.

The chain carries TRBV2 and TRBJ1-1; 9 positions match TRBD1. The CDR3 extends over 14 amino acids. Trimming removed 6 bases from V and 3 bases from J; junction bases left unmatched: 5. Germline V CDR1 and CDR2: SNHLY, FYNNEI. The CDR3 loop reads CASRKGDRDTEAFF. The CDR3 DNA sequence: TGTGCCAGCAGAAAGGGGGACAGGGACACTGAAGCTTTCTTT.

The V call is TRBV29-1, the J call TRBJ1-2; 8 positions agree with TRBD1. The germline V gene encodes CDR1 SQVTM and CDR2 ANQGSEA. The ends lost 4 bases at V and 8 bases at J; junction bases unmatched: 18. The CDR3 totals 16 residues. The CDR3 reads CSVAGGSRQGSRGYTF. CDR3 DNA: TGCAGCGTTGCAGGGGGATCCAGACAGGGGTCTAGGGGCTACACCTTC. Full variable domain (rest looked up from reference TRBV29-1 and TRBJ1-2): SAVISQKPSRDICQRGTSLTIQCQVDSQVTMMFWYRQQPGQSLTLIATANQGSEATYESGFVIDKFPISRPNLTFSTLTVSNMSPEDSSIYLCSVAGGSRQGSRGYTFGSGTRLTVV.

The V call is TRBV5-1, the J call TRBJ1-6, with 8 bases aligning to TRBD1. The CDR3 is made up of 16 amino acids. Germline V gene lookup returns CDR1 SGHRS and CDR2 YFSETQ. With 0 bases clipped from V and 5 bases from J, the junction kept 4 bases outside the gene matches. As DNA, the CDR3 is TGCGCCAGCAGCTTGGACCGGACAGGGAATAATTCACCCCTCCACTTT. Protein: CASSLDRTGNNSPLHF.

This clone was picked up a small number of times. This chain links TRBV5-8 with TRBJ2-6, with TRBD2 matching 10 bases. V trimming: 1 base; J trimming: 0 bases; junction bases outside the gene matches: 4. Germline V gives CDR1 SGHTS, CDR2 YDEGEE. The CDR3 is 18 amino acids. CDR3 DNA sequence: TGTGCCAGCAGCTTGAGGCTAGCGGGGGACTCTGGGGCCAACGTCCTGACTTTC. Its translation is CASSLRLAGDSGANVLTF. Drawing the rest from reference TRBV5-8 and TRBJ2-6, the complete variable domain is EAGVTQSPTHLIKTRGQQATLRCSPISGHTSVYWYQQALGLGLQFLLWYDEGEERNRGNFPPRFSGRQFPNYSSELNVNALELEDSALYLCASSLRLAGDSGANVLTFGAGSRLTVL.

The chain joins TRBV9 to TRBJ2-7; maybe TRBD1 (5 bases). Trimming cost V 0 bases and J 7 bases, with 14 bases left between them. The CDR3 has 14 amino acids. Germline assignment: CDR1 SGDLS and CDR2 YYNGEE. The CDR3 sequence is CASSVEGQGKEQYF. DNA of the CDR3: TGTGCCAGCAGCGTAGAAGGTCAGGGAAAAGAGCAGTACTTC. The entire variable domain, with the rest obtained from reference TRBV9 and TRBJ2-7, is as follows: DSGVTQTPKHLITATGQRVTLRCSPRSGDLSVYWYQQSLDQGLQFLIQYYNGEERAKGNILERFSAQQFPDLHSELNLSSLELGDSALYFCASSVEGQGKEQYFGPGTRLTVT.

The chain couples TRBV5-1 to TRBJ1-2; 7 bases fit TRBD1. V dropped 0 bases and J dropped 4; count of bases not matched to a gene: 6. There are 15 residues in the CDR3. In germline, CDR1 is SGHRS, CDR2 YFSETQ. CDR3 nucleotide sequence: TGCGCCAGCAGCTTGGTCTTACAGGGGACCTATGGCTACACCTTC. Translated: CASSLVLQGTYGYTF.

The table lists this clone with a few counts. The rearrangement links TRBV6-4 to TRBJ2-3, with D possibly TRBD2 on 5 matching bases. This CDR3 comprises 17 residues. V lost 0 bases, J lost 1 base, and 14 bases lay in between. The germline gives CDR1 MRHNA, CDR2 SNTAGT. The CDR3 protein is CASSDSPSSSGTDTQYF. In DNA, the CDR3 is TGTGCCAGCAGTGACTCTCCTAGCTCATCGGGCACAGATACGCAGTATTTT.

This chain joins TRBV4-2 and TRBJ2-7, with 9 bases fitting TRBD2. The CDR3 has 16 residues. V trimming: 1 base; J trimming: 6 bases; junction bases outside the gene matches: 10. Germline V CDR1 and CDR2: LGHNA, YNFKEQ. CDR3 sequence reads: CASSQGRSSGIIEQYF. The DNA for the CDR3 is TGTGCCAGCAGCCAAGGAAGATCTAGCGGGATCATCGAGCAGTACTTC.

The chain employs TRBV6-7 and TRBJ1-2; D uncertain. TRBV6-7 is assigned to the ORF class and has an uncertain function. The germline V and J ends were trimmed by 2 bases and 1 base, with 17 bases remaining between them. This CDR3 has 17 amino acids. The CDR3 is CASSYTLEQALNYGYTF. The DNA of the CDR3 is TGTGCCAGCAGTTACACCTTAGAGCAGGCACTTAACTATGGCTACACCTTC.